This TCR beta chain was captured in a study of blood T cell repertoires in COVID-19. Across the study: Samples of COVID-19 (acute and convalescent) were obtained from the United States, Italy and Spain. PBMCs, B-cell-depleted T cells, or T cells were the source of the cDNA or gDNA that made up the material.

How the authors handled the data: Estimated nucleated cell counts came from reference gene primer amplification. The table came from immunoSEQ multiplex PCR; TCRdb's copy has only in-frame clones and leaves some out. V and J calls and clone size follow that table, whereas D and trimming were derived from the DNA. The sample has 200,000 or so clones, 80% to 90% seen once. CDR1 SEHNR and CDR2 FQNEAQ come from the germline V gene (reference sequence). The V gene lost 3 bases and the J gene lost 4 bases, with 15 bases spanning the gap. There are 15 residues in the CDR3. Sequencing was done on a sample of peripheral blood. This chain connects TRBV7-9 to TRBJ1-1; D is unresolved. The origin of this receptor is a man in his 70s with active or convalescent COVID-19. As DNA, the CDR3 is TGTGCCAGCAGCTTCAGTGCGGGCCGGGGCACTGAAGCTTTCTTT. Its translation is CASSFSAGRGTEAFF. Together with reference TRBV7-9 and TRBJ1-1, the CDR3 gives the full variable domain: DTGVSQNPRHKITKRGQNVTFRCDPISEHNRLYWYRQTLGQGPEFLTYFQNEAQLEKSRLLSDRFSAERPKGSFSTLEIQRTEQGDSAMYLCASSFSAGRGTEAFFGQGTRLTVV.